Detailed here is one TCR beta chain. Its target is not known. The entry originates in a study of T cell clonotyping in hematopoietic cell transplantation. Study-wide results and limits: Pathologically expanded recipient clonotypes increased progressively from day 30 to day 180 as diversity fell.

TCRdb keeps only in-frame clones here, not all; method: immunoSEQ multiplex PCR. The sample contains about 8,000 clones, approximately 94% of which appear only once. Unmatched junction bases numbered 8, after V lost 2 bases and J lost 1 base. The CDR3 spans 18 residues. CDR1 is SGHRS, CDR2 YFSETQ, per germline. The sample in question was peripheral blood mononuclear cells, obtained 30 days after allogeneic stem cell transplant. The receptor's source is a male patient between 55 and 70 years old who had an allogeneic stem cell transplant from an unrelated donor, so T cells may come from the graft donor. Some clones in this sample may be carry-over from other donors' samples. The chain uses TRBV5-1 and TRBJ2-6; 8 bases map to TRBD1. The CDR3 DNA is TGCGCCAGCAGCTTCAACCTATACAGGGGGTCTGGGGCCAACGTCCTGACTTTC. Protein: CASSFNLYRGSGANVLTF.